These T cell receptor beta chains were read from a single sample in a study of CD8+ T cells in alopecia areata. Data came from immunoSEQ multiplex PCR; TCRdb stores just in-frame clones and leaves some out. The table has about 200,000 clones, 60% seen once; the top ten hold under 1.2%. This specimen consisted of CD4+ T cells sorted from blood, obtained at week 24, from a patient treated with tofacitinib. These receptor sequences come from a human donor with alopecia areata. CDR3s include the opening cysteine and the closing phenylalanine or tryptophan. A D gene is named only where the DNA matches it firmly. Clone size is stated in some rows and not others, as once, few, many or a class when expanded.

>17|TRBJ2-1|.|TRBV21-1|.
TGTGCCAGCAGCATCCCCGGACTAGCGGGGACCTACAATGAGCAGTTCTTC
CASSIPGLAGTYNEQFF
>15|TRBJ1-1|.|TRBV29-1|.
TGCAGCGTCCTTAGGACAGTGGGACCCAACACTGAAGCTTTCTTT
CSVLRTVGPNTEAFF
>16|TRBJ1-5|few|TRBV7-2|TRBD1
TGTGCCAGCAGCTTACTTCCGACAGGGAACAATCAGCCCCAGCATTTT
CASSLLPTGNNQPQHF
>13|TRBJ1-1|.|TRBV10-3|.
TGTGCCATCAGTGGGGGTGGGGGCACTGAAGCTTTCTTT
CAISGGGGTEAFF
>12|TRBJ1-1|.|TRBV25-1|.
TGTGCCAGCAGTGACCTAAACACTGAAGCTTTCTTT
CASSDLNTEAFF
>14|TRBJ2-2|.|TRBV29-1|TRBD1
TGCAGCGTGGGCGTACAGGGGGCCACCGGGGAGCTGTTTTTT
CSVGVQGATGELFF
>14|TRBJ1-5|.|TRBV6-6|.
TGTGCCAGCAGTTTCGGGGAAAGCAATCAGCCCCAGCATTTT
CASSFGESNQPQHF
>12|TRBJ1-2|.|TRBV25-1|TRBD1
TGTGCCAGCAGTGGTACAGGGGTCGGCTACACCTTC
CASSGTGVGYTF
>18|TRBJ1-2|few|TRBV11-1|.
TGTGCCAGCAGCGAGCCGCGATCGGGGCAGGGCCCTAACTATGGCTACACCTTC
CASSEPRSGQGPNYGYTF
>13|TRBJ1-1|.|TRBV2|.
TGTGCCAGCAGTGGACAGTTGAACACTGAAGCTTTCTTT
CASSGQLNTEAFF
>14|TRBJ2-3|.|TRBV29-1|TRBD2
TGCAGCGTTGTCCGGGGAGGGGGCACAGATACGCAGTATTTT
CSVVRGGGTDTQYF
>14|TRBJ2-2|few|TRBV14|.
TGTGCCAGCACCCGACGAGGGGACGGCGGGGAGCTGTTTTTT
CASTRRGDGGELFF
>14|TRBJ2-7|once|TRBV5-1|.
TGCGCCAGCAGCTTGGCCGGTCAGGACTACGAGCAGTACTTC
CASSLAGQDYEQYF
>15|TRBJ1-1|.|TRBV30|.
TGTGCCTGGAGTGTAAGGGTCGGGGGCGCGACTGAAGCTTTCTTT
CAWSVRVGGATEAFF
>15|TRBJ2-2|.|TRBV5-1|.
TGCGCCAGCAGCCCGACAGACCCGAACACCGGGGAGCTGTTTTTT
CASSPTDPNTGELFF
>10|TRBJ1-1|.|TRBV29-1|.
TGCAGCGGTCTGTACACTGAAGCTTTCTTT
CSGLYTEAFF
>11|TRBJ2-3|.|TRBV13|.
TGTGCCAGCAGCTTCGGCGATACGCAGTATTTT
CASSFGDTQYF
>16|TRBJ2-7|once|TRBV9|TRBD1
TGTGCCAGCAGCGTGGGGGACAGCGCTGAACTCTACGAGCAGTACTTC
CASSVGDSAELYEQYF
>11|TRBJ2-3|.|TRBV30|.
TGTGCCTGGAGTGTCGGGGATACGCAGTATTTT
CAWSVGDTQYF
>15|TRBJ1-5|few|TRBV10-3|TRBD1
TGTGCCATCAGTGGGACAGGGGGGTATGGTCAGCCCCAGCATTTT
CAISGTGGYGQPQHF
>16|TRBJ1-5|.|TRBV29-1|TRBD1
TGCAGCGTCGACAGGGGGAATCGGCTACCCAATCAGCCCCAGCATTTT
CSVDRGNRLPNQPQHF
>12|TRBJ2-5|.|TRBV6-1|.
TGTGCCAGCAGTGAAACAAGAGAGACCCAGTACTTC
CASSETRETQYF
>12|TRBJ2-5|once|TRBV29-1|.
TGCAGCGTTGAAATCCAGGGAAAGACCCAGTACTTC
CSVEIQGKTQYF
>13|TRBJ2-3|.|TRBV30|.
TGTGCCTGGAGTCCCACTACCAGGGGTACGCAGTATTTT
CAWSPTTRGTQYF
>11|TRBJ1-4|once|TRBV29-1|.
TGCAGCGTTGCCCTTAATGAAAAACTGTTTTTT
CSVALNEKLFF
>15|TRBJ1-5|few|TRBV5-5|.
TGTGCCAGCAGACAAACTCCAGGGTTCGGAAAGCCCCAGCATTTT
CASRQTPGFGKPQHF
>13|TRBJ2-5|.|TRBV30|.
TGTGCCTGGACAGGATTGAGGGAAGAGACCCAGTACTTC
CAWTGLREETQYF
>15|TRBJ1-6|.|TRBV11-3|TRBD1
TGTGCCAGCAGCTTGGGACAGAGAAATAATTCACCCCTCCACTTT
CASSLGQRNNSPLHF
>13|TRBJ1-4|.|TRBV27|.
TGTGCCAGCGGACCGGTGGGGAATGAAAAACTGTTTTTT
CASGPVGNEKLFF
>16|TRBJ2-3|.|TRBV4-1|.
TGCGCCAGCAGCCAAGGTCGGTCAGTTGCCACAGATACGCAGTATTTT
CASSQGRSVATDTQYF
>13|TRBJ1-5|few|TRBV30|.
TGTGCCTGGAACAGGGAGCGCAATCAGCCCCAGCATTTT
CAWNRERNQPQHF
>13|TRBJ2-7|.|TRBV6-6|TRBD1
TGTGCCAGCAGTACACAGGGGAGTGGAGAGCAGTACTTC
CASSTQGSGEQYF
>14|TRBJ2-5|.|TRBV4-1|.
TGCGCCAGCAGCTTTGCCGGGGCGGGCGAGACCCAGTACTTC
CASSFAGAGETQYF
>12|TRBJ1-2|few|TRBV7-9|.
TGTGCCAGCAGCCTGACAGTGCGGGGCTACACCTTC
CASSLTVRGYTF
>15|TRBJ1-2|few|TRBV29-1|.
TGCAGCGTTGGCCAGGGAGAGGGGAGATTGGGTGGCTACACCTTC
CSVGQGEGRLGGYTF
>13|TRBJ1-5|.|TRBV30|.
TGTGCCTGGAGTGCTGGGACCGATCAGCCCCAGCATTTT
CAWSAGTDQPQHF
>12|TRBJ2-3|few|TRBV29-1|.
TGCAGCGCGGGGACCCGCACAGATACGCAGTATTTT
CSAGTRTDTQYF
>14|TRBJ1-2|.|TRBV6-4|TRBD1
TGTGCCAGCAGTTCGACAGGGGGGAGGAATGGCTACACCTTC
CASSSTGGRNGYTF
>16|TRBJ1-1|.|TRBV5-4|.
TGTGCCAGCAGCTTGGCCAATACGGCGGTGAACACTGAAGCTTTCTTT
CASSLANTAVNTEAFF
>15|TRBJ2-5|few|TRBV7-2|.
TGTGCCAGCAGCTTAGTTGACAGAGCGGACTCCTTGCAGTACTTC
CASSLVDRADSLQYF
>17|TRBJ2-7|.|TRBV4-3|TRBD1
TGCGCCAGCAGCCAAGATGATATGACAGGGGTCCCCTACGAGCAGTACTTC
CASSQDDMTGVPYEQYF
>14|TRBJ1-2|.|TRBV4-3|TRBD1
TGCGCCAGCAGCCGGGACAGGGGGAACTATGGCTACACCTTC
CASSRDRGNYGYTF
>14|TRBJ2-7|.|TRBV19|TRBD2
TGTGCCAGCAAACTAGCGGGGGCTTCCTACGAGCAGTACTTC
CASKLAGASYEQYF
>15|TRBJ2-3|many|TRBV9|.
TGTGCCAGCAGCGTAGTTGGGGCCAAGGAAGATACGCAGTATTTT
CASSVVGAKEDTQYF
>14|TRBJ1-1|.|TRBV30|.
TGTGCCTGGAGTTCTGGGGCAAGGAGCACTGAAGCTTTCTTT
CAWSSGARSTEAFF
>14|TRBJ1-4|.|TRBV30|.
TGTGCCTGGAGTGTACTAGGGGGGAATGAAAAACTGTTTTTT
CAWSVLGGNEKLFF
>11|TRBJ2-7|once|TRBV25-1|.
TGTGCCAGCAGTCCCCAAGTCCTACAGTACTTC
CASSPQVLQYF
>11|TRBJ1-2|.|TRBV29-1|.
TGCAGCGTTGATCAGGGCCATGGCTACACCTTC
CSVDQGHGYTF
>14|TRBJ2-1|few|TRBV5-5|.
TGTGCCAGCAGCCATGACTACTCCTACAATGAGCAGTTCTTC
CASSHDYSYNEQFF
>15|TRBJ2-1|.|TRBV29-1|TRBD1
TGCAGCGTCTTCGGAGGACAGGGAGTAGGCAATGAGCAGTTCTTC
CSVFGGQGVGNEQFF
>14|TRBJ2-2|few|TRBV10-2|.
TGCGCCAGCCGCCTCGGCCCGAACACCGGGGAGCTGTTTTTT
CASRLGPNTGELFF
>15|TRBJ2-1|.|TRBV5-6|TRBD2
TGTGCCAGCAGCTTTTGGACTAGCCGAGGGAATGAGCAGTTCTTC
CASSFWTSRGNEQFF
>14|TRBJ2-3|.|TRBV6-1|.
TGTGCCAGCAGGTTCAGGGGAAGCACAGATACGCAGTATTTT
CASRFRGSTDTQYF
>14|TRBJ2-5|.|TRBV27|TRBD1
TGTGCCAGCGGATCGGACAGGGGGTGGGAGACCCAGTACTTC
CASGSDRGWETQYF
>13|TRBJ2-7|.|TRBV30|.
TGTGCCTGGAGCCCCCGGGGGTCCTACGAGCAGTACTTC
CAWSPRGSYEQYF
>13|TRBJ1-1|.|TRBV9|.
TGTGCCAGCAGCGTAGACAGGAACACTGAAGCTTTCTTT
CASSVDRNTEAFF
>14|TRBJ1-1|.|TRBV10-3|.
TGTGCCATCAGTGAGTCCACGGGTACCACTGAAGCTTTCTTT
CAISESTGTTEAFF
>16|TRBJ1-1|.|TRBV7-2|.
TGTGCCAGCAGGCCCTATATAGGACCGACTAACACTGAAGCTTTCTTT
CASRPYIGPTNTEAFF